Below, 20 T cell receptor beta chains from the same sample are listed, as sequenced in a study of T cell responses to AZD1222 COVID-19 vaccine. TCRdb keeps only in-frame clones here, not all; method: immunoSEQ multiplex PCR. Of roughly 120,000 clones detected, about 90% appear once; the ten largest clones hold roughly 4.2%. The sample was peripheral blood, taken on day 0 of AZD1222 vaccination. These receptors were collected from an adult in good health.

The chain links TRBV7-9 to TRBJ2-1, with 11 bases aligning to TRBD1. Germline V gene sequence: CDR1 SEHNR, CDR2 FQNEAQ (reference sequence). The CDR3 sequence is 17 residues long. V gave up 5 bases and J gave up 1 base; unmatched junction bases: 7. The CDR3 here is CASSPNRDRGSYNEQFF. The CDR3 DNA sequence: TGTGCCAGCAGCCCAAACCGGGACAGGGGGTCCTACAATGAGCAGTTCTTC.

This clone was observed a few times. V is TRBV9 and J is TRBJ1-2; the D is unclear. The CDR3 runs 13 residues. V was shortened by 4 bases and J by 3 bases, with 10 bases between the two germline ends. Per germline, CDR1 SGDLS and CDR2 YYNGEE. The CDR3 region is CASSSGSDYGYTF. CDR3 bases: TGTGCCAGCAGCTCCGGATCGGACTATGGCTACACCTTC.

The chain employs TRBV24-1 and TRBJ2-2; D gene ambiguous. The CDR3 has 12 amino acids. CDR1 is KGHDR, CDR2 SFDVKD, per germline. V lost 10 bases, J lost 13 bases, and 18 bases lay in between. The CDR3 sequence: CATGGPGARLFF. CDR3 DNA: TGTGCCACGGGTGGACCAGGAGCACGGCTGTTTTTT.

The chain links TRBV3-1 (or the pseudogene TRBV3-2) to TRBJ1-2; D possibly corresponds to TRBD1 (6 bases). With 3 bases removed from V and 2 bases from J, the gap between germline ends came to 16 bases. This CDR3 is 16 amino acids long. Germline lookup yields CDR1 LGHDT and CDR2 YNNKEL (reference sequence). The CDR3 DNA sequence: TGTGCCAGCAGCCATATTGGGGGCCGCAGGAACTATGGCTACACCTTC. It is translated as CASSHIGGRRNYGYTF.

This rearrangement joins TRBV7-6 to TRBJ2-1; the D gene is possibly TRBD2 (5 bases). The V end lost 1 base, the J end lost 0 bases, and 13 bases lay between the germline ends. Germline V gene sequence: CDR1 SGHVS, CDR2 FNYEAQ. The CDR3 extends over 17 amino acids. The DNA of the CDR3 is TGTGCCAGCAGCTTAGTACCGGGGATGAGCTCCTACAATGAGCAGTTCTTC. Protein: CASSLVPGMSSYNEQFF.

This chain links TRBV5-6 with TRBJ2-2; 7 bases are shared with TRBD2. There are 16 residues in the CDR3. V lost 4 bases, J lost 0 bases, and 6 bases stayed unmatched. The germline CDR1 and CDR2 sequences are SGHDT and YYEEEE. The CDR3 sequence: CASSATGTTNTGELFF. The CDR3 nucleotides read TGTGCCAGCAGCGCGACCGGGACTACGAACACCGGGGAGCTGTTTTTT.

This chain links TRBV24-1 with TRBJ2-1; D is possibly TRBD2 (7 bases). The V gene lost 5 bases and the J gene lost 7 bases, with 23 bases spanning the gap. The CDR3 is made up of 17 amino acids. The germline CDR1 and CDR2 sequences are KGHDR and SFDVKD. DNA for the CDR3: TGTGCCACCAGTGTCTCGGGGGCTAGCGGCAGACCGAATGAGCAGTTCTTC. Encoded protein: CATSVSGASGRPNEQFF.

Only a few counts were recorded for this clone. Here the CDR3 reads CASRVGEQYF. The CDR3 DNA follows: TGTGCCAGCAGGGTGGGGGAGCAGTACTTC. This chain links TRBV2 with TRBJ2-7, with D hard to call. Germline-derived CDR1 and CDR2 are SNHLY and FYNNEI. Trimming shortened V by 6 bases and J by 7 bases, and 7 bases separated the two germline ends. The CDR3 loop spans 10 amino acids.

This sequence joins TRBV19 and TRBJ2-1; the D gene is possibly TRBD2 (6 bases). The CDR3 runs 14 residues. V was pared by 7 bases and J by 2 bases, with 12 bases between. The germline V gene has CDR1 LNHDA and CDR2 SQIVND (reference sequence). This CDR3 is CASTPGDTYNEQFF. CDR3 coding DNA: TGTGCCAGTACCCCGGGAGATACCTACAATGAGCAGTTCTTC.

The chain links TRBV30 to TRBJ1-3; 11 bases fit TRBD1. Germline V gene sequence: CDR1 GTSNPN, CDR2 SVGIG (reference sequence). The CDR3 has 15 amino acids. J lost 1 base, V lost 5 bases, and 4 bases had no gene match. CDR3 bases: TGTGCCTGGGGCGGGGACAGGGGGTCTGGAAACACCATATATTTT. Its protein is CAWGGDRGSGNTIYF. Using reference TRBV30 and TRBJ1-3 for the parts outside the CDR3, the full variable domain is SQTIHQWPATLVQPVGSPLSLECTVEGTSNPNLYWYRQAAGRGLQLLFYSVGIGQISSEVPQNLSASRPQDRQFILSSKKLLLSDSGFYLCAWGGDRGSGNTIYFGEGSWLTVV.

CDR3 DNA sequence: TGTGCCAGCAGCCCGGACAGGGAGCCTTCACCCCTCCACTTT. This codes for CASSPDREPSPLHF. V and J are TRBV28 and TRBJ1-6, with TRBD1 matching over 8 bases. Germline assignment: CDR1 MDHEN and CDR2 SYDVKM. The CDR3 loop spans 14 amino acids. The junction had 7 bases not matched to a gene; V was cut back by 6 bases and J by 9 bases.

This clone was found once. The chain is built from TRBV5-1 and TRBJ2-1, with D possibly being TRBD2 (5 bases). Between the trimmed V and J ends, which lost 4 bases and 2 bases, there was a span of 13 bases. Germline V gives CDR1 SGHRS, CDR2 YFSETQ. CDR3 length: 15 residues. The CDR3 region has the DNA TGCGCCAGCAGCGGGCTAGCTGTGACCTACAATGAGCAGTTCTTC. Translating gives CASSGLAVTYNEQFF.

The V gene is TRBV5-4, the J gene TRBJ2-3, with 13 bases matching TRBD2. Unmatched junction bases numbered 11, after V lost 4 bases and J lost 9 bases. Germline loops: CDR1 SGHNT, CDR2 YYREEE (reference sequence). CDR3 length: 16 amino acids. Written as DNA, the CDR3 is TGTGCCAGCAGCCCGGCAACTAGCGGGGGGGCCGGAACGCAGTATTTT. Protein product: CASSPATSGGAGTQYF.

This clone was counted a single time. The chain recombines TRBV14 with TRBJ2-3; 7 bases align to TRBD2. Looked up from germline, CDR1 is SGHDN and CDR2 is FVKESK. Germline trimming cut 4 bases from V and 4 bases from J; bases unmatched to any gene: 8. This CDR3 contains 15 residues. This CDR3 is CASSPIAGVADTQYF. In DNA, the CDR3 is TGTGCCAGCAGCCCGATCGCGGGGGTGGCAGATACGCAGTATTTT.

The chain is built from TRBV28 and TRBJ1-2; a possible D gene is TRBD1 (5 bases). The CDR3 is 13 amino acids. CDR1 and CDR2 (germline): MDHEN, SYDVKM. Between the trimmed V and J ends, which lost 7 bases and 4 bases, there was a span of 13 bases. The CDR3 DNA reads TGTGCCAGCAAGAGGGGCGGGGGCTATGGCTACACCTTC. As protein: CASKRGGGYGYTF.

A note on this clone: The same CDR3 also results from other DNA sequences found in this sample. The CDR3 sequence is CASSFRGDYGYTF. As DNA, the CDR3 is TGTGCCAGCAGTTTTCGGGGGGACTATGGCTACACCTTC. The V and J genes are TRBV12-3 or TRBV12-4 and TRBJ1-2, with D perhaps matching TRBD1 (5 bases). Trimming shortened V by 3 bases and J by 3 bases, and 8 bases separated the two germline ends. This CDR3 contains 13 residues.

The chain has TRBV7-2 and TRBJ2-7; no definite D call. Trimming cost V 4 bases and J 3 bases, with 13 bases left between them. The CDR3 consists of 14 residues. Germline V CDR1 and CDR2: SGHTA, FQGNSA. This CDR3 is CASSWSDGYYEQYF. In nucleotides, the CDR3 is TGTGCCAGCAGCTGGAGCGACGGGTACTACGAGCAGTACTTC.

The gene calls are TRBV7-3 and TRBJ2-3; 7 positions match TRBD2. Per the germline V gene, CDR1 is SGHTA and CDR2 is FQGTGA. The V segment lost 2 bases and the J segment 5 bases; nucleotides outside the gene matches: 4. CDR3 length: 14 amino acids. CDR3 amino acids: CASSLRDYQDTQYF. For the CDR3, the DNA is TGTGCCAGCAGCTTACGGGACTATCAAGATACGCAGTATTTT.

This clone was seen a handful of times. The chain uses TRBV4-3 and TRBJ1-1; 11 bases match TRBD1. Losses at the gene ends were 4 bases for V and 1 base for J; bases not matched to a gene: 8. The CDR3 runs to 17 residues. Germline-derived CDR1 and CDR2 are LGHNA and YSLEER. CDR3 in DNA: TGCGCCAGCAGCCCTTATGGACAGGGGGCTTGGAACACTGAAGCTTTCTTT. Protein: CASSPYGQGAWNTEAFF.

DNA for the CDR3: TGTGCCAGCAGCAGGGACAGGGGACATGAGCAGTTCTTC. This codes for CASSRDRGHEQFF. This chain uses TRBV6-5 with TRBJ2-1; the match to TRBD1 covers 10 bases. The length of the CDR3 is 13 residues. The J segment lost 8 bases and the V segment lost 6 bases, leaving 4 bases of the junction unmatched. Germline-derived CDR1 and CDR2 are MNHEY and SVGAGI.